A single sample gave rise to the 31 T cell receptor beta chains below, sequenced in a study of blood T cell repertoires in COVID-19. The table came from immunoSEQ multiplex PCR; TCRdb's copy has only in-frame clones and leaves some out. In the table there are a few hundred thousand clones, approximately 85% of which are singletons. Sequenced material: PBMCs or T cells enriched from blood (not recorded which). The receptor set was obtained from a man aged 25 to 40 who had recovered from COVID-19.

The chain links TRBV4-2 to TRBJ2-4, with 7 bases aligning to TRBD2. Germline-derived CDR1 and CDR2 are LGHNA and YNFKEQ. J was trimmed by 4 bases and V by 1 base; bases with no gene match: 10. The CDR3 loop spans 17 amino acids. In nucleotides, the CDR3 is TGTGCCAGCAGCCAAGGGGGAAGCGGGACCGGTAAAAACATTCAGTACTTC. As protein: CASSQGGSGTGKNIQYF.

J is TRBJ1-6 and V is TRBV15; no reliable D call. V was cut by 3 bases and J by 1 base, with 19 bases left in between. The CDR3 is 19 residues long. Germline V gives CDR1 LNHNV, CDR2 YYDKDF (reference sequence). CDR3 region: CATSSAPSRPGSYNSPLHF. In DNA form, the CDR3 reads TGTGCCACCAGCAGTGCCCCTTCGAGGCCGGGATCCTATAATTCACCCCTCCACTTT.

The chain carries TRBV4-1 and TRBJ1-2, with D tentatively TRBD1 (5 bases). Trimming removed 1 base at V and 7 bases at J, with 10 bases between. Germline values: CDR1 MGHRA, CDR2 YSYEKL. The CDR3 covers 13 residues. CDR3 in amino acids: CASSQGTGGGYTF. The CDR3 nucleotides read TGCGCCAGCAGCCAAGGAACAGGTGGTGGCTACACCTTC.

The chain uses TRBV29-1 and TRBJ1-3, with D possibly matching TRBD1 (5 bases). V shed 6 bases and J shed 0 bases, with 12 bases lying between them. The CDR3 covers 14 residues. The germline gives CDR1 SQVTM, CDR2 ANQGSEA. In nucleotides, the CDR3 is TGCAGCGTCGACCTGGGGGGCTCTGGAAACACCATATATTTT. Its protein product is CSVDLGGSGNTIYF.

In DNA form, the CDR3 reads TGTGCCAGCAGGCCCCCGGTTGGCGAGCAGTACTTC. Translated: CASRPPVGEQYF. V usage is TRBV12-3 or TRBV12-4 and J usage is TRBJ2-7, with no clear D. The CDR3 totals 12 residues. V lost 6 bases, J lost 6 bases, and 12 bases lay in between.

The V and J genes are TRBV6-5 and TRBJ2-3, with 11 bases aligning to TRBD1. The CDR3 has 15 residues. The junction had 9 bases not matched to a gene; V was cut back by 6 bases and J by 7 bases. CDR1 MNHEY and CDR2 SVGAGI come from the germline V gene. The CDR3 DNA is TGTGCCAGCAGGTACACCCGGGACAGGGGGAATACGCAGTATTTT. This codes for CASRYTRDRGNTQYF.

This clone came up once. V gene TRBV5-4 combines with J gene TRBJ1-1; TRBD1 agrees at 10 bases. J gave up 2 bases and V 4 bases, and 5 bases lay outside the gene matches. In germline, CDR1 is SGHNT, CDR2 YYREEE (reference sequence). This CDR3 has 15 amino acids. The CDR3, as DNA: TGTGCCAGCAGCAATCCGACAGGGGGCAACACTGAAGCTTTCTTT. This codes for CASSNPTGGNTEAFF.

This clone has a handful of counts. The V gene is TRBV12-3 or TRBV12-4, the J gene TRBJ1-3; no reliable D call. With 2 bases removed from V and 9 bases from J, the gap between germline ends came to 11 bases. This CDR3 comprises 13 residues. In DNA form, the CDR3 reads TGTGCCAGCAGTTTAAGCGGGTCGGGCACCATATATTTT. Amino acids: CASSLSGSGTIYF.

The genes are TRBV5-4 and TRBJ1-5; no clear D. The V end was cut by 4 bases, the J end by 4 bases, with 9 bases between. Germline loops: CDR1 SGHNT, CDR2 YYREEE (reference sequence). The CDR3 sequence is 13 residues long. The CDR3 nucleotides read TGTGCCAGCAGCCTGGACGGGAATCAGCCCCAGCATTTT. It encodes CASSLDGNQPQHF.

The chain carries TRBV6-5 and TRBJ2-1; 7 nucleotides line up with TRBD1. CDR3 length: 13 amino acids. CDR1 and CDR2 (germline): MNHEY, SVGAGI. Trimming removed 10 bases from V and 7 bases from J; junction bases left unmatched: 10. Written as DNA, the CDR3 is TGTGCCACGACCAGGGGGATTTGGAATGAGCAGTTCTTC. It translates to CATTRGIWNEQFF.

The rearrangement uses TRBV7-3 and TRBJ1-1, with 7 bases that match TRBD1. The ends lost 1 base at V and 1 base at J; junction bases unmatched: 3. CDR3 length: 15 amino acids. The germline CDR1 and CDR2 sequences are SGHTA and FQGTGA. This CDR3 is CASSLNRQGNTEAFF. As DNA, the CDR3 is TGTGCCAGCAGCTTAAATAGACAGGGGAACACTGAAGCTTTCTTT.

The gene calls are TRBV29-1 and TRBJ2-3, with 7 bases lining up with TRBD2. Germline V gives CDR1 SQVTM, CDR2 ANQGSEA. V shed 6 bases, J shed 6 bases, and the junction held 12 bases outside the gene matches. The CDR3 is made up of 14 amino acids. The CDR3 DNA reads TGCAGCGTATGGGGCGGGGGTAGCATGGATACGCAGTATTTT. Translation gives CSVWGGGSMDTQYF.

J is TRBJ2-5 and V is TRBV3-1 (or the pseudogene TRBV3-2); 7 bases line up with TRBD2. CDR1 is LGHDT and CDR2 is YNNKEL in the germline V gene (reference sequence). The ends lost 0 bases at V and 5 bases at J; junction bases unmatched: 9. This CDR3 is built from 16 residues. CDR3 sequence (DNA): TGTGCCAGCAGCCAAGAGCCAGCGGGGTACGGGGAGACCCAGTACTTC. Its translation: CASSQEPAGYGETQYF.

The J gene is TRBJ2-3, the V gene TRBV7-8, with 9 bases that match TRBD1. Germline trimming cut 8 bases from V and 1 base from J; bases unmatched to any gene: 1. The CDR3 is 13 amino acids. The germline gives CDR1 SGHVS, CDR2 FQNEAQ. CDR3 protein: CASWTGGTDTQYF. CDR3 DNA sequence: TGTGCCAGCTGGACAGGGGGCACAGATACGCAGTATTTT.

V is TRBV24-1 and J is TRBJ1-2, with TRBD1 matching over 9 bases. Germline V gene lookup returns CDR1 KGHDR and CDR2 SFDVKD. The length of the CDR3 is 14 residues. Trimming took 3 bases from V and 6 from J; bases not matched to a gene: 4. DNA of the CDR3: TGTGCCACCAGTGATACAGGGGGCTCGGATGGCTACACCTTC. Translated: CATSDTGGSDGYTF.

The chain combines TRBV5-1 with TRBJ2-7; 11 positions match TRBD1. From germline, CDR1 is SGHRS and CDR2 YFSETQ. With 3 bases clipped from V and 4 bases from J, the junction kept 6 bases outside the gene matches. There are 15 residues in the CDR3. The CDR3 sequence is CASSSGTGGMYEQYF. CDR3 DNA sequence: TGCGCCAGCAGCTCTGGGACAGGGGGAATGTACGAGCAGTACTTC.

The chain combines TRBV7-8 with TRBJ2-5, with D perhaps TRBD2 (7 bases). Trimming took off 5 bases at V and 5 bases at J, with 21 bases between the two ends. The CDR3 sequence is 16 residues long. Germline CDR1 is SGHVS and CDR2 is FQNEAQ. The CDR3 here is CASSQTGGPGTETQYF. Written as DNA, the CDR3 is TGTGCCAGCAGCCAGACCGGGGGGCCCGGGACGGAGACCCAGTACTTC.

The J gene is TRBJ1-2, the V gene TRBV29-1, with a tentative D call TRBD1 (6 bases). This CDR3 is built from 12 residues. Trimming removed 5 bases at V and 3 bases at J, with 10 bases between. CDR1 and CDR2 from the germline V gene are SQVTM and ANQGSEA. The CDR3 sequence is CSVMDSYYGYTF. The CDR3 bases are TGCAGCGTTATGGACAGCTACTATGGCTACACCTTC.

The chain joins TRBV29-1 to TRBJ1-2; TRBD1 agrees at 12 bases. CDR1 and CDR2 (germline): SQVTM, ANQGSEA. Trimming at V came to 4 bases and at J to 7 bases, leaving 7 bases not matched to a gene. This CDR3 is 14 amino acids long. The CDR3 loop is CSVGSGTGGSGYTF. CDR3 nucleotides: TGCAGCGTTGGATCTGGGACAGGGGGCAGTGGCTACACCTTC.

The gene calls are TRBV4-2 and TRBJ2-7; TRBD2 aligns across 9 bases. The CDR3 runs to 18 residues. The germline V gene encodes CDR1 LGHNA and CDR2 YNFKEQ. V was clipped by 0 bases and J by 0 bases; unmatched bases: 9. The CDR3 loop reads CASSQDLTGTSSSYEQYF. In nucleotides, the CDR3 is TGTGCCAGCAGCCAAGATCTTACCGGGACTAGCAGCTCCTACGAGCAGTACTTC.

The rearrangement joins TRBV30 to TRBJ1-5, with D perhaps TRBD1 (5 bases). The V gene's germline CDR1 is GTSNPN and CDR2 SVGIG (reference sequence). The ends were cut back, 4 bases at V and 0 bases at J, with 10 bases in the middle. This CDR3 contains 14 residues. The CDR3 protein is CAWTRTHSNQPQHF. The CDR3, as DNA: TGTGCCTGGACGAGGACACATAGCAATCAGCCCCAGCATTTT.

This clone was picked up many times. This chain connects TRBV5-1 to TRBJ2-7; D may be TRBD1 (5 bases). The CDR3 spans 17 residues. V lost 2 bases, J lost 3 bases, and 21 bases lay in between. The germline V gene has CDR1 SGHRS and CDR2 YFSETQ. DNA of the CDR3: TGCGCCAGCAGCTTACCGACCACAGGTGCTTGGCTCTACGAGCAGTACTTC. Protein sequence: CASSLPTTGAWLYEQYF.

The chain has TRBV18 and TRBJ1-6; TRBD1 matches at 7 bases. The CDR3 is made up of 15 amino acids. J gave up 6 bases and V 3 bases, and 5 bases lay outside the gene matches. Germline CDR1 and CDR2: KGHSH and LQKENI. The CDR3 protein is CASSPATGVNSPLHF. CDR3 coding DNA: TGTGCCAGCTCACCGGCTACAGGGGTTAATTCACCCCTCCACTTT. Together with reference TRBV18 and TRBJ1-6, the CDR3 gives the full variable domain: NAGVMQNPRHLVRRRGQEARLRCSPMKGHSHVYWYRQLPEEGLKFMVYLQKENIIDESGMPKERFSAEFPKEGPSILRIQQVVRGDSAAYFCASSPATGVNSPLHFGNGTRLTVT.

The chain employs TRBV4-2 and TRBJ2-5; D is perhaps TRBD2 (7 bases). This CDR3 is built from 14 residues. The germline CDR1 and CDR2 sequences are LGHNA and YNFKEQ. Trimming cost V 4 bases and J 1 base, with 10 bases left between them. The CDR3 region has the DNA TGTGCCAGCAGCCGGGGGGGGGCCCAAGAGACCCAGTACTTC. Protein: CASSRGGAQETQYF.

V usage is TRBV3-1 (or the pseudogene TRBV3-2) and J usage is TRBJ1-4; D is perhaps TRBD1 (5 bases). The germline V gene has CDR1 LGHDT and CDR2 YNNKEL (reference sequence). The CDR3 consists of 14 residues. Trimming left V 1 base short and J 8 bases short, with 11 bases between. CDR3 nucleotide sequence: TGTGCCAGCAGCCAAGCAGTCGGGGGGGAAAAACTGTTTTTT. It is translated as CASSQAVGGEKLFF.

V gene TRBV19 combines with J gene TRBJ2-7; D possibly corresponds to TRBD2 (5 bases). The CDR3 sequence is 13 residues long. V lost 7 bases and J 5 bases, leaving 15 bases between the germline ends. Germline values: CDR1 LNHDA, CDR2 SQIVND (reference sequence). The CDR3 DNA follows: TGTGCCAGTAAAGCCCGGGATGGGGACGAGCAGTACTTC. The encoded protein is CASKARDGDEQYF.

V is TRBV19 and J is TRBJ1-1, with TRBD1 identical over 8 bases. Germline V gives CDR1 LNHDA, CDR2 SQIVND (reference sequence). V dropped 4 bases and J dropped 0; count of bases not matched to a gene: 10. The CDR3 is 17 amino acids. In DNA form, the CDR3 reads TGTGCCAGTAGTAGACAGGGGTCTTCGGGGTTGAACACTGAAGCTTTCTTT. Encoded protein: CASSRQGSSGLNTEAFF.

The chain carries TRBV2 and TRBJ2-3, with a tentative D call TRBD2 (7 bases). The CDR3 consists of 13 residues. Germline assignment: CDR1 SNHLY and CDR2 FYNNEI. V lost 9 bases and J lost 2, with 12 bases in between. The DNA for the CDR3 is TGTGCCAGTACACGGGGGGCCACAGATACGCAGTATTTT. Its translation is CASTRGATDTQYF.

In DNA, the CDR3 is TGTGCCAGCAGTTTATTGGACTCCAACACTGAAGCTTTCTTT. It specifies CASSLLDSNTEAFF. The V call is TRBV27, the J call TRBJ1-1; D remains ambiguous. Trimming left V 1 base short and J 2 bases short, with 8 bases between. CDR1 and CDR2 (germline): MNHEY, SMNVEV (reference sequence). The CDR3 contains 14 residues.

The CDR3 sequence is CASSTRQTNNYGYTF. The CDR3 DNA reads as TGTGCCAGCAGTACCAGACAGACGAATAACTATGGCTACACCTTC. The chain carries TRBV6-5 and TRBJ1-2; D possibly corresponds to TRBD1 (5 bases). CDR1 is MNHEY and CDR2 is SVGAGI in the germline V gene. V was shortened by 5 bases and J by 1 base, with 14 bases between the two germline ends. The length of the CDR3 is 15 residues.

Points on this clone: The same CDR3 also results from other DNA sequences found in this sample. The V and J genes are TRBV30 and TRBJ1-5; no firm D call. Trimming cost V 0 bases and J 7 bases, with 10 bases left between them. Germline V lookup: CDR1 GTSNPN, CDR2 SVGIG (reference sequence). The CDR3 has 13 amino acids. As DNA, the CDR3 is TGTGCCTGGAGTGTAACTGGAGGACAGCCCCAGCATTTT. Its protein is CAWSVTGGQPQHF.